The rows below give T cell receptor beta chains drawn from one sample of a study of technical replicates of blood from a few donors. Clones were read by immunoSEQ multiplex PCR, and TCRdb kept only the in-frame ones, dropping some. The sample has roughly 70,000 clones, approximately 90% seen once. Specimen: T cells isolated from PBMCs. These receptors were obtained from a human donor in good health. Both conserved end residues are part of each CDR3. A D gene is named only where the DNA matches it firmly. Only some rows state a clone size, as once, few, many or a class for expanded clones.

J gene,V gene,D gene,clone size,CDR3 DNA,CDR3 protein
TRBJ1-1,TRBV6-5,-,-,TGTGCCAGCAGTTCCCCTTGGCGGATTGAAGCTTTCTTT,CASSSPWRIEAFF
TRBJ1-5,TRBV19,-,-,TGTGCCAGTAGTATCTGGCAGGGTGGCAATCAGCCCCAGCATTTT,CASSIWQGGNQPQHF
TRBJ1-1,TRBV5-6,TRBD1,-,TGTGCCAGCAGCAGACCGGGACAGGGCAACACTGAAGCTTTCTTT,CASSRPGQGNTEAFF
TRBJ2-1,TRBV7-2,TRBD1,-,TGTGCCAGCGGCCTTTGGGACAGCTCTTTTCCTGAGCAGTTCTTC,CASGLWDSSFPEQFF
TRBJ2-5,TRBV5-1,-,-,TGCGCCAGCAGCTTAGAAGGTCAGGGGCAAGAGACCCAGTACTTC,CASSLEGQGQETQYF
TRBJ2-3,TRBV7-3,TRBD2,-,TGTGCCAGCAGCTTGGGACTACACACAGATACGCAGTATTTT,CASSLGLHTDTQYF
TRBJ2-1,TRBV7-2,-,-,TGTGCCAGCAGCTTAGTGACACATGCGTACATAAATGAGCAGTTCTTC,CASSLVTHAYINEQFF
TRBJ1-1,TRBV6-5,TRBD1,-,TGTGCCAGCAGTTACGACAGGGGGCAAGGAGCTTTCTTT,CASSYDRGQGAFF
TRBJ1-2,TRBV7-3,-,-,TGTGCCAGCAGCTTAACGGGTGGCGGGGGCTACACCTTC,CASSLTGGGGYTF
TRBJ2-3,TRBV10-3,TRBD2,-,TGTGCCGCCGCTCTAGCGGGAGTCGCGCGGTATACGCAGTATTTT,CAAALAGVARYTQYF
TRBJ1-2,TRBV6-5,-,-,TGTGCCAGCAGTTCGTTAGACGGAGCGATTTATGGCTACACCTTC,CASSSLDGAIYGYTF
TRBJ1-2,TRBV27,TRBD1,-,TGTGCCAGCAGTAGGACAGGGTGGTTGATGGACGGCCATGGCTACACCTTC,CASSRTGWLMDGHGYTF
TRBJ2-5,TRBV19,TRBD1,-,TGTGCCAGTAGTTTAGGGACAGGGTTTTGGGAGACCCAGTACTTC,CASSLGTGFWETQYF
TRBJ2-3,TRBV7-2,-,-,TGTGCCAGCAGCTTAGACGGACAGAGCACAGATACGCAGTATTTT,CASSLDGQSTDTQYF
TRBJ1-2,TRBV6-5,TRBD1,-,TGTGCCAGCAGCTGGACAGGGGGCGATGGCTACACCTTC,CASSWTGGDGYTF
TRBJ1-5,TRBV11-2,-,-,TGTGCCAGCAGCTTAGATGGGGACATCTTTTGGCCTAGCAATCAGCCCCAGCATTTT,CASSLDGDIFWPSNQPQHF
TRBJ2-7,TRBV13,-,-,TGTGCCAGCAGCCTCGGAGGAGGTGGCGAGCAGTACTTC,CASSLGGGGEQYF
TRBJ1-2,TRBV7-3,TRBD1,-,TGTGCCAGCAGCCAAGGGACAGGCGGTGGCTACACCTTC,CASSQGTGGGYTF
TRBJ1-1,TRBV11-2,TRBD1,-,TGTGCCAGCAGCTTAGTACAGGGGAAGGACACTGAAGCTTTCTTT,CASSLVQGKDTEAFF
TRBJ2-3,TRBV9,TRBD2,-,TGTGCCAGCAGCGTAGAGGGACTAGCGGGAGTAGGGACAGATACGCAGTATTTT,CASSVEGLAGVGTDTQYF
TRBJ2-1,TRBV19,-,-,TGTGCCAGTAGGGACTATGAACTAGGCAATGAGCAGTTCTTC,CASRDYELGNEQFF
TRBJ2-1,TRBV7-8,-,-,TGTGCCAGCAGCTTAGCGCCCCCGGGAGCCTACTACAATGAGCAGTTCTTC,CASSLAPPGAYYNEQFF
TRBJ1-2,TRBV6-6,-,-,TGTGCCAGCAGTAAACTAGGGCAGGACTATGGCTACACCTTC,CASSKLGQDYGYTF
TRBJ2-7,TRBV6-6,-,once,TGTGCCAGCAGTCTCCGACAGGCGAGCTCCTACGAGCAGTACTTC,CASSLRQASSYEQYF
TRBJ1-4,TRBV9,TRBD1,-,TGTGCCAGCAGCGTTGGGGGACAGGGGGTTTTTATGGAAAAACTGTTTTTT,CASSVGGQGVFMEKLFF
TRBJ2-1,TRBV30,-,-,TGTGCCTGGAACCCCGACACTGAAGTATACAATGAGCAGTTCTTC,CAWNPDTEVYNEQFF
TRBJ2-3,TRBV4-1,-,-,TGCGCCAGCAGCCAAGATCATGGGACTTACACAGATACGCAGTATTTT,CASSQDHGTYTDTQYF
TRBJ1-1,TRBV7-9,-,-,TGTGCCAGCAGCTCCCAGGGGATGAACACTGAAGCTTTCTTT,CASSSQGMNTEAFF
TRBJ2-1,TRBV7-7,TRBD2,-,TGTGCTAGCAGCTTAGAGAACCCAGGGACTAGCGCATACAATGAGCAGTTCTTC,CASSLENPGTSAYNEQFF
TRBJ2-2,TRBV12-5,TRBD2,-,TGTGCTAGTGGTTTGTACCAAAAGACTAGCTTGAGCACCGGGGAGCTGTTTTTT,CASGLYQKTSLSTGELFF
TRBJ1-1,TRBV27,-,-,TGTGCCAGCAGTTTCTACGGGGAAGCTTTCTTT,CASSFYGEAFF
TRBJ1-1,TRBV30,TRBD1,-,TGTGCCTGGAGTTCCCTGTTAGGACAGGGATTTCCTGAAGCTTTCTTT,CAWSSLLGQGFPEAFF
TRBJ2-3,TRBV9,-,-,TGTGCCAGCAGCGTAGGAGTAGGAGCGAGCACAGATACGCAGTATTTT,CASSVGVGASTDTQYF
TRBJ1-2,TRBV20-1,-,-,TGCAGTGCTAGGGAGTATGGCTACACCTTC,CSAREYGYTF
TRBJ1-5,TRBV14,-,-,TGTGCCAGCAGCCAGTCAGGTTATAATCAGCCCCAGCATTTT,CASSQSGYNQPQHF
TRBJ2-7,TRBV7-8,TRBD1,-,TGTGCCAGCAGCTTAGCGGGGGGACAGGGAGGCTACGAGCAGTACTTC,CASSLAGGQGGYEQYF
TRBJ2-7,TRBV19,TRBD1,-,TGTGCCAGTAGTGTGCCCGGGACAGGTTCTCCCTACGAGCAGTACTTC,CASSVPGTGSPYEQYF
TRBJ1-3,TRBV5-1,-,-,TGCGCCAGCAGCGCAGACAGCTACTCTGGAAACACCATATATTTT,CASSADSYSGNTIYF
TRBJ1-1,TRBV7-2,-,-,TGTGCCAGCAGCTTATCCCTAAAGAACACTGAAGCTTTCTTT,CASSLSLKNTEAFF
TRBJ1-2,TRBV6-5,TRBD1,-,TGTGCCACCTGGGACAGGGGAGCTGATGGCTACACCTTC,CATWDRGADGYTF
TRBJ2-3,TRBV30,TRBD2,-,TGTGCCTGGATGCTTAGCGGGATTATGACAGATACGCAGTATTTT,CAWMLSGIMTDTQYF
TRBJ2-1,TRBV6-1,TRBD2,-,TGTGCCAGCAGTGATCTAGGACTAGCGGGAGCCTTTGAGCAGTTCTTC,CASSDLGLAGAFEQFF
TRBJ2-7,TRBV6-5,-,once,TGTGCCAGCAGTTACTCCTCAGGACAGCAAACCTACGAGCAGTACTTC,CASSYSSGQQTYEQYF
TRBJ2-1,TRBV19,TRBD2,-,TGTGCCAGTAGTATAAGTAGCGGGAGGGCCAATGAGCAGTTCTTC,CASSISSGRANEQFF
TRBJ2-1,TRBV18,-,-,TGTGCCAGCTCACCGCTGGAGGTAATCTCCTACAATGAGCAGTTCTTC,CASSPLEVISYNEQFF
TRBJ1-1,TRBV5-1,-,-,TGCGCCAGCAGCTTTTCAGGGTTCTCTGAAGCTTTCTTT,CASSFSGFSEAFF
TRBJ2-1,TRBV7-6,TRBD2,-,TGTGCCAGCAGCTTAGGGCGGGAGGAGCAGTTCTTC,CASSLGREEQFF
TRBJ2-3,TRBV4-1,TRBD1,-,TGCGCCAGCAGCCAATTCGACAGGGGTACAGATACGCAGTATTTT,CASSQFDRGTDTQYF
TRBJ1-3,TRBV7-9,-,-,TGTGCCAGCAGCCCCCAACAGGGAAACACCATATATTTT,CASSPQQGNTIYF
TRBJ1-5,TRBV6-6,TRBD1,-,TGTGCCAGCAGTGGGACAGGGGGGTCGGTTCAGCCCCAGCATTTT,CASSGTGGSVQPQHF
TRBJ2-1,TRBV4-3,-,-,TGCGCCAGCAGCCAAGGACTAGTGAGTGAGCAGTTCTTC,CASSQGLVSEQFF
TRBJ2-6,TRBV6-4,-,-,TGTGCCAGCAGTGACTCGAGTTCTGGGGCCAACGTCCTGACTTTC,CASSDSSSGANVLTF
TRBJ2-7,TRBV11-3,-,-,TGTGCCAGCGGACGGGAGTCCTACGAGCAGTACTTC,CASGRESYEQYF
TRBJ1-2,TRBV7-9,TRBD1,-,TGTGCCAGCACCAGGGACAGGGATCCGGCTAACTATGGCTACACCTTC,CASTRDRDPANYGYTF
TRBJ2-7,TRBV6-4,TRBD1,-,TGTGCCAGCAGAGACCGGGGACAGGGGATGTCCTACGAGCAGTACTTC,CASRDRGQGMSYEQYF